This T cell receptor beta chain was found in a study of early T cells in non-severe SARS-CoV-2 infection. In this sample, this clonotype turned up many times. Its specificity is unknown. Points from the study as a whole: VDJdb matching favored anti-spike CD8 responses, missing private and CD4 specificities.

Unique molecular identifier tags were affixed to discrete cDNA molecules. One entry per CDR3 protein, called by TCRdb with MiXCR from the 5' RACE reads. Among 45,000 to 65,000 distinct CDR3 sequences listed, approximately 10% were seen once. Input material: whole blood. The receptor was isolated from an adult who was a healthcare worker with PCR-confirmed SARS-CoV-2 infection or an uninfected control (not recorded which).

The CDR3 is CAISDLLYEQYF. CDR3 nucleotide sequence: TGTGCCATCAGTGACCTCCTTTACGAGCAGTACTTC. The V call is TRBV10-3, the J call TRBJ2-7; D ambiguous. This CDR3 is built from 12 residues. Between the trimmed V and J ends, which lost 3 bases and 4 bases, there was a span of 7 bases. Germline assignment: CDR1 ENHRY and CDR2 SYGVKD.